This T cell receptor (beta chain) was captured in a study of T-cell reconstitution after alpha-beta-depleted transplantation in children. Trimming removed 3 bases from V and 3 bases from J, with 18 bases in between. The CDR3 has 17 amino acids. Germline CDR1 reads MNHEY; CDR2 reads SMNVEV (reference sequence). The library targeted TCRbeta and was prepared with unique molecular identifiers. TCRdb reprocessed the PCR reads via MiXCR and lists one record per CDR3 protein. The table has 300,000 to 350,000 distinct CDR3 sequences, about 17% seen once. The rearrangement links TRBV27 to TRBJ2-1, with D perhaps TRBD2 (5 bases). The clonotype comes from a male patient under 10 years old who had a stem cell transplant for acute lymphoblastic leukemia, so the T cells may come from the graft donor. Sequences were derived from PBMCs, mostly from graft donor cells, sampled 360 days after TCRalphabeta/CD19-depleted stem cell transplant. The CDR3 coding sequence is TGTGCCAGCAGTTTCGACTCGCCCCCCGGGGTCTACAATGAGCAGTTCTTC. It codes for CASSFDSPPGVYNEQFF.